The 2 T cell receptor beta chains reported below all come from one sample, sequenced in a study of T cells in Graves' hyperthyroidism and ophthalmopathy. Amplified regions were TCR beta CDR3 sequences from RNA transcripts. Researchers ran a first-round RT-PCR on the TCR CDR3 using the HTBI primer set. MiXCR, run by TCRdb on the multiplex PCR reads, gives a single entry per CDR3 protein. The sample consists of over 500,000 distinct CDR3 sequences, around 15% of them appearing once. Sample: blood. The receptors come from a woman in her thirties or forties with Graves' hyperthyroidism.

Details on this clonotype: Possible read error: a much larger clone is one base away. This chain links TRBV15 with TRBJ2-1; D may be TRBD1 or TRBD2 (5 bases each). This CDR3 is built from 15 residues. Germline CDR1 is LNHNV and CDR2 is YYDKDF (reference sequence). V lost 0 bases and J 7 bases, leaving 13 bases between the germline ends. This chain's CDR3 is CATSREFGTRNEQFF. Here the CDR3 DNA reads TGTGCCACCAGCAGAGAGTTCGGGACCCGGAATGAGCAGTTCTTC. Filled out from reference TRBV15 and TRBJ2-1, the complete variable domain reads DAMVIQNPRYQVTQFGKPVTLSCSQTLNHNVMYWYQQKSSQAPKLLFHYYDKDFNNEADTPDNFQSRRPNTSFCFLDIRSPGLGDTAMYLCATSREFGTRNEQFFGPGTRLTVL.

This chain joins TRBV6-1 and TRBJ1-2; D is perhaps TRBD1 (6 bases). CDR3 length: 13 residues. Germline loops: CDR1 MNHNS, CDR2 SASEGT. V was cut by 6 bases and J by 6 bases, with 14 bases left in between. The CDR3 nucleotides are TGTGCCAGCAGCCTCCTCCCAGGGGATGGCTACACCTTC. This encodes CASSLLPGDGYTF.